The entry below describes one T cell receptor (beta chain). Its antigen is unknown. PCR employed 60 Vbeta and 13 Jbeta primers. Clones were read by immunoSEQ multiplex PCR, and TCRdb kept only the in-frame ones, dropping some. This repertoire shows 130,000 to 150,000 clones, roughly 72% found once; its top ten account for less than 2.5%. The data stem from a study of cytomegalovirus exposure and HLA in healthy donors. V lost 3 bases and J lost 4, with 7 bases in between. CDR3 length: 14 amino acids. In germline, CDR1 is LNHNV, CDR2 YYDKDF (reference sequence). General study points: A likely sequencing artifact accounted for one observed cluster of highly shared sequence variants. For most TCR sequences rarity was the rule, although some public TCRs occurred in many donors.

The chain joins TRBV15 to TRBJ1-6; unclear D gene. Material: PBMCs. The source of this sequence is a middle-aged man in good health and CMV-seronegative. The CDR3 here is CATSSWEYNSPLHF. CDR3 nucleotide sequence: TGTGCCACCAGCAGTTGGGAGTATAATTCACCCCTCCACTTT.